The rows below give T cell receptor beta chains drawn from one sample of a study of blood T cell repertoires in COVID-19. Data came from immunoSEQ multiplex PCR; TCRdb stores just in-frame clones and leaves some out. The table records tens of thousands of clones, 85% to 90% of them present only once. Material: peripheral blood. The receptors stem from a man between 65 and 85 years old with active COVID-19. Both conserved end residues are part of each CDR3. The order of the fields is D gene, V gene, clone size, J gene, CDR3 length, CDR3 protein, CDR3 DNA. The D gene is left open where the match is weak. Clone size is stated in some rows and not others, as once, few, many or a class when expanded.

D gene: -
V gene: TRBV12-3/TRBV12-4
clone size: few
J gene: TRBJ2-3
CDR3 length: 12
CDR3 protein: CATRGAGEGQYF
CDR3 DNA: TGTGCCACCCGGGGGGCGGGAGAAGGGCAGTATTTT

D gene: TRBD2
V gene: TRBV19
clone size: -
J gene: TRBJ2-1
CDR3 length: 15
CDR3 protein: CASIPSGRGGNEQFF
CDR3 DNA: TGTGCCAGTATCCCGAGCGGGAGGGGGGGGAATGAGCAGTTCTTC

D gene: -
V gene: TRBV6-2/TRBV6-3
clone size: -
J gene: TRBJ1-2
CDR3 length: 16
CDR3 protein: CASSPPLYRRVYGYTF
CDR3 DNA: TGTGCCAGCAGTCCCCCACTCTACCGACGGGTCTATGGCTACACCTTC

D gene: TRBD2
V gene: TRBV4-1
clone size: few
J gene: TRBJ2-3
CDR3 length: 21
CDR3 protein: CASSPGGGRLAGGPGTDTQYF
CDR3 DNA: TGCGCCAGCAGCCCGGGTGGGGGGCGGCTAGCGGGAGGTCCTGGCACAGATACGCAGTATTTT

D gene: -
V gene: TRBV3-1/TRBV3-2
clone size: -
J gene: TRBJ2-3
CDR3 length: 17
CDR3 protein: CASSGVFPIFIQDTQYF
CDR3 DNA: TGTGCCAGCAGCGGTGTATTTCCCATTTTCATACAAGATACGCAGTATTTT

D gene: -
V gene: TRBV7-6
clone size: -
J gene: TRBJ1-1
CDR3 length: 16
CDR3 protein: CASSQGRTAIPTEAFF
CDR3 DNA: TGTGCCAGCAGCCAGGGGAGAACAGCCATACCCACTGAAGCTTTCTTT

D gene: TRBD1
V gene: TRBV4-3
clone size: -
J gene: TRBJ2-3
CDR3 length: 15
CDR3 protein: CASSRDRALTDTQYF
CDR3 DNA: TGCGCCAGCAGCCGGGACAGGGCCCTCACAGATACGCAGTATTTT

D gene: -
V gene: TRBV5-5
clone size: -
J gene: TRBJ2-5
CDR3 length: 13
CDR3 protein: CASSWGDGETQYF
CDR3 DNA: TGTGCCAGCAGCTGGGGGGACGGAGAGACCCAGTACTTC

D gene: TRBD2
V gene: TRBV4-2
clone size: -
J gene: TRBJ2-7
CDR3 length: 15
CDR3 protein: CASSQAGGGTYEQYF
CDR3 DNA: TGTGCCAGCAGCCAAGCCGGGGGGGGAACCTACGAGCAGTACTTC

D gene: -
V gene: TRBV27
clone size: -
J gene: TRBJ2-4
CDR3 length: 15
CDR3 protein: CASSLGGSGKNIQYF
CDR3 DNA: TGTGCCAGCAGTTTAGGCGGGTCCGGCAAAAACATTCAGTACTTC